The 31 T cell receptor beta chains reported below all come from one sample, sequenced in a study of blood T cell repertoires in COVID-19. Profiled with immunoSEQ multiplex PCR; TCRdb holds only in-frame clones, not every one. The table includes a few hundred thousand clones, under 90% detected once. Sequenced input: PBMCs or T cells enriched from blood (not recorded which). These receptors were obtained from a woman aged 50 to 60 who had been exposed to COVID-19.

The chain uses TRBV4-1 and TRBJ2-2; 9 nucleotides agree with TRBD1. The germline V gene has CDR1 MGHRA and CDR2 YSYEKL. This CDR3 has 15 amino acids. V was clipped by 8 bases and J by 4 bases; unmatched bases: 8. The CDR3 loop is CASSQTGGITGELFF. The DNA of the CDR3 is TGCGCCAGCTCCCAGACAGGGGGAATCACCGGGGAGCTGTTTTTT.

The rearrangement links TRBV20-1 to TRBJ2-7; the D gene is possibly TRBD1 (5 bases). Trimming cost V 7 bases and J 2 bases, with 6 bases left between them. The CDR3 runs 10 residues. Per the germline V gene, CDR1 is DFQATT and CDR2 is SNEGSKA (reference sequence). The CDR3 nucleotides read TGCAGTGGGGGCACCTACGAGCAGTACTTC. Translated, it gives CSGGTYEQYF.

The table lists this clone with a count of one. The gene calls are TRBV15 and TRBJ2-7; D remains ambiguous. V lost 0 bases, J lost 0 bases, and 9 bases lay in between. This CDR3 region has 15 residues. Germline assignment: CDR1 LNHNV and CDR2 YYDKDF (reference sequence). The CDR3 reads CATSRDILSSYEQYF. The DNA for the CDR3 is TGTGCCACCAGCAGAGATATACTGAGCTCCTACGAGCAGTACTTC. The entire variable domain, with the rest obtained from reference TRBV15 and TRBJ2-7, is as follows: DAMVIQNPRYQVTQFGKPVTLSCSQTLNHNVMYWYQQKSSQAPKLLFHYYDKDFNNEADTPDNFQSRRPNTSFCFLDIRSPGLGDTAMYLCATSRDILSSYEQYFGPGTRLTVT.

The rearrangement uses TRBV5-1 and TRBJ2-2; 9 bases fit TRBD2. This CDR3 is 17 amino acids long. Germline V gene sequence: CDR1 SGHRS, CDR2 YFSETQ. J gave up 4 bases and V 0 bases, and 7 bases lay outside the gene matches. CDR3 amino acids: CASSLALVAGVTGELFF. In nucleotides, the CDR3 is TGCGCCAGCAGCTTGGCCTTGGTAGCGGGGGTCACCGGGGAGCTGTTTTTT. Looking up the rest from reference TRBV5-1 and TRBJ2-2 gives the full variable domain: KAGVTQTPRYLIKTRGQQVTLSCSPISGHRSVSWYQQTPGQGLQFLFEYFSETQRNKGNFPGRFSGRQFSNSRSEMNVSTLELGDSALYLCASSLALVAGVTGELFFGEGSRLTVL.

The chain combines TRBV9 with TRBJ2-7, with TRBD1 as a possible D gene (6 bases). V gave up 0 bases and J gave up 4 bases, with 14 bases separating them. The CDR3 length is 15 residues. Per the germline V gene, CDR1 is SGDLS and CDR2 is YYNGEE. The CDR3 here is CASSVVAQGSYEQYF. CDR3 nucleotides: TGTGCCAGCAGCGTAGTGGCCCAGGGGTCGTACGAGCAGTACTTC. Filled out from reference TRBV9 and TRBJ2-7, the complete variable domain reads DSGVTQTPKHLITATGQRVTLRCSPRSGDLSVYWYQQSLDQGLQFLIQYYNGEERAKGNILERFSAQQFPDLHSELNLSSLELGDSALYFCASSVVAQGSYEQYFGPGTRLTVT.

V and J are TRBV3-1 (or the pseudogene TRBV3-2) and TRBJ2-7; 10 positions match TRBD2. Germline assignment: CDR1 LGHDT and CDR2 YNNKEL (reference sequence). V gave up 2 bases and J gave up 0 bases; unmatched junction bases: 16. CDR3 length: 20 residues. In nucleotides, the CDR3 is TGTGCCAGCAGCCAATCTTGGCTAGCGGGGGCAACTCCCAGCTCCTACGAGCAGTACTTC. This sequence encodes CASSQSWLAGATPSSYEQYF.

The chain recombines TRBV6-6 with TRBJ2-2; possible D gene TRBD1, 6 bases. V was shortened by 5 bases and J by 1 base, with 17 bases between the two germline ends. From germline, CDR1 is MNHNY and CDR2 SVGAGI (reference sequence). The CDR3 is 17 amino acids. CDR3 residues: CASSQNAGTKNTGELFF. The CDR3 region has the DNA TGTGCCAGCAGTCAAAACGCCGGGACAAAGAACACCGGGGAGCTGTTTTTT.

This chain links TRBV7-6 with TRBJ2-2, with 7 bases matching TRBD1. The CDR3 is 16 residues long. Per the germline V gene, CDR1 is SGHVS and CDR2 is FNYEAQ. Losses at the gene ends were 1 base for V and 1 base for J; bases not matched to a gene: 3. Here the CDR3 reads CASSLGQGQNTGELFF. The CDR3 nucleotides are TGTGCCAGCAGCTTAGGACAGGGTCAGAACACCGGGGAGCTGTTTTTT.

This clone is a singleton in its sample. The rearrangement links TRBV19 to TRBJ1-5; D not resolved. The germline gives CDR1 LNHDA, CDR2 SQIVND (reference sequence). This CDR3 comprises 15 residues. Trimming took 1 base from V and 1 from J, leaving 8 bases between them. The CDR3 DNA sequence: TGTGCCAGTAGTATAGTCACGGAGAGCAATCAGCCCCAGCATTTT. Translation gives CASSIVTESNQPQHF.

The chain recombines TRBV9 with TRBJ1-5, with 10 bases that match TRBD1. V trimming: 4 bases; J trimming: 5 bases; junction bases outside the gene matches: 12. The length of the CDR3 is 17 residues. Germline CDR1 is SGDLS and CDR2 is YYNGEE. DNA for the CDR3: TGTGCCAGCAGCTGGGACAGGGGCATAGTTTCGCATCAGCCCCAGCATTTT. Residues: CASSWDRGIVSHQPQHF.

This chain connects TRBV19 to TRBJ1-1, with 11 bases matching TRBD1. The CDR3 contains 16 residues. V shed 7 bases, J shed 0 bases, and the junction held 7 bases outside the gene matches. Germline CDR1 and CDR2: LNHDA and SQIVND (reference sequence). The CDR3 reads CASIRTGGGMNTEAFF. In nucleotides, the CDR3 is TGTGCCAGTATCCGGACAGGGGGCGGCATGAACACTGAAGCTTTCTTT.

CDR3 sequence (DNA): TGCGCCAGCAGCCAACAATCCGGGACTAGCGGGGGGGCGTATACGCAGTATTTT. This gives the protein CASSQQSGTSGGAYTQYF. The V call is TRBV5-1, the J call TRBJ2-3; 16 nucleotides align to TRBD2. CDR3 length: 18 residues. The J segment lost 7 bases and the V segment lost 4 bases, leaving 12 bases of the junction unmatched. Germline V gives CDR1 SGHRS, CDR2 YFSETQ.

The chain joins TRBV3-1 (or the pseudogene TRBV3-2) to TRBJ2-7, with 9 bases matching TRBD2. Germline assignment: CDR1 LGHDT and CDR2 YNNKEL (reference sequence). J was trimmed by 4 bases and V by 5 bases; bases with no gene match: 6. The CDR3 spans 14 residues. CDR3 protein: CASSNSGGRYEQYF. The CDR3 DNA sequence: TGTGCCAGCAGCAACAGCGGGGGGAGATACGAGCAGTACTTC.

The rearrangement links TRBV6-5 to TRBJ2-5; 9 nucleotides match TRBD1. This CDR3 comprises 15 residues. With 6 bases clipped from V and 5 bases from J, the junction kept 10 bases outside the gene matches. Germline values: CDR1 MNHEY, CDR2 SVGAGI. The CDR3 loop reads CASSGQGTRGETQYF. The CDR3 DNA follows: TGTGCCAGCAGCGGACAGGGGACAAGGGGGGAGACCCAGTACTTC.

On this clone itself: This sample includes further DNA sequences coding for the same CDR3. This chain connects TRBV12-3 or TRBV12-4 to TRBJ2-7, with 7 bases aligning to TRBD1. J was trimmed by 3 bases and V by 4 bases; bases with no gene match: 3. The CDR3 totals 13 residues. Here the CDR3 DNA reads TGTGCCAGCAGTTCGACAGGGAGCTACGAGCAGTACTTC. It translates to CASSSTGSYEQYF.

The chain is built from TRBV6-5 and TRBJ2-5; TRBD2 matches at 9 bases. The V gene end was trimmed by 2 bases and the J gene end by 5 bases; junction bases not matched to a gene: 3. The CDR3 runs 14 residues. In germline, CDR1 is MNHEY, CDR2 SVGAGI. The CDR3 DNA sequence: TGTGCCAGCAGTTACGCGGGGGGGCTTGAGACCCAGTACTTC. Translating gives CASSYAGGLETQYF.

The genes are TRBV3-1 (or the pseudogene TRBV3-2) and TRBJ2-7; 9 nucleotides line up with TRBD1. The germline CDR1 and CDR2 sequences are LGHDT and YNNKEL (reference sequence). The CDR3 extends over 16 amino acids. Losses at the gene ends were 1 base for V and 4 bases for J; bases not matched to a gene: 8. The CDR3: CASSQGFGTGLYEQYF. DNA for the CDR3: TGTGCCAGCAGCCAAGGGTTTGGGACAGGGTTATACGAGCAGTACTTC.

The chain combines TRBV6-5 with TRBJ1-2; a possible D gene is TRBD1 (5 bases). CDR1 is MNHEY and CDR2 is SVGAGI in the germline V gene. Trimming left V 6 bases short and J 5 bases short, with 7 bases between. This CDR3 has 11 amino acids. CDR3 protein: CASRQGYGYTF. The CDR3 DNA reads as TGTGCCAGCAGGCAGGGTTATGGCTACACCTTC.

The J gene is TRBJ2-6, the V gene TRBV7-6; 10 bases are a match to TRBD2. Trimming at V came to 5 bases and at J to 2 bases, leaving 3 bases not matched to a gene. CDR3 length: 16 amino acids. Germline CDR1 reads SGHVS; CDR2 reads FNYEAQ. The CDR3 is CASSPAGGAGANVLTF. For the CDR3, the DNA is TGTGCCAGCAGCCCAGCGGGGGGGGCTGGGGCCAACGTCCTGACTTTC. Full variable domain (outside the CDR3, taken from reference TRBV7-6 and TRBJ2-6): GAGVSQSPRYKVTKRGQDVALRCDPISGHVSLYWYRQALGQGPEFLTYFNYEAQQDKSGLPNDRFSAERPEGSISTLTIQRTEQRDSAMYRCASSPAGGAGANVLTFGAGSRLTVL.

The rearrangement links TRBV12-5 to TRBJ1-3; D is unresolved. The CDR3 has 18 residues. Germline values: CDR1 LGHNT, CDR2 FRNRAP. V lost 0 bases and J 0 bases, leaving 15 bases between the germline ends. CDR3 coding DNA: TGTGCTAGTGGTTTGGTACTAGGATGGACCTTCTCTGGAAACACCATATATTTT. Encoded protein: CASGLVLGWTFSGNTIYF.

The rearrangement links TRBV3-1 (or the pseudogene TRBV3-2) to TRBJ1-3; 9 nucleotides align to TRBD1. The CDR3 loop spans 16 amino acids. CDR1 and CDR2 (germline): LGHDT, YNNKEL (reference sequence). With V trimmed by 6 bases and J by 4 bases, 10 bases remained unmatched. CDR3 amino acids: CASSRNPGQGGNTIYF. CDR3 bases: TGTGCCAGCAGTCGTAACCCGGGACAGGGAGGAAACACCATATATTTT.

This clone was seen only a few times. The chain is built from TRBV7-2 and TRBJ2-3; D remains ambiguous. V lost 1 base and J lost 2, with 10 bases in between. The CDR3 spans 15 residues. The V gene's germline CDR1 is SGHTA and CDR2 FQGNSA. This CDR3 reads CASSLVSYSTDTQYF. DNA of the CDR3: TGTGCCAGCAGCTTAGTGTCGTATTCCACAGATACGCAGTATTTT.

J is TRBJ1-5 and V is TRBV30; the D is unclear. From germline, CDR1 is GTSNPN and CDR2 SVGIG (reference sequence). Trimming pared 1 base from V and 3 bases from J, leaving 10 bases between. This CDR3 region has 14 residues. CDR3 residues: CAWSETAVNQPQHF. CDR3 nucleotides: TGTGCCTGGAGTGAAACCGCGGTCAATCAGCCCCAGCATTTT.

This chain links TRBV3-1 (or the pseudogene TRBV3-2) with TRBJ1-6; 9 bases agree with TRBD1. V gave up 3 bases and J gave up 7 bases; unmatched junction bases: 1. Germline V gives CDR1 LGHDT, CDR2 YNNKEL (reference sequence). The CDR3 runs 14 residues. CDR3 in amino acids: CASSQTGGNSPLHF. Written as DNA, the CDR3 is TGTGCCAGCAGCCAGACAGGGGGAAATTCACCCCTCCACTTT.

The chain combines TRBV18 with TRBJ1-1, with D maybe TRBD1 (5 bases). CDR3 length: 16 residues. Trimming removed 3 bases from V and 1 base from J, with 15 bases in between. The germline gives CDR1 KGHSH, CDR2 LQKENI. CDR3 coding DNA: TGTGCCAGCTCACCCATGGAGCAGGGCCAGAACACTGAAGCTTTCTTT. Protein: CASSPMEQGQNTEAFF.

J is TRBJ1-2 and V is TRBV19; D is unclear. The CDR3 length is 15 residues. In germline, CDR1 is LNHDA, CDR2 SQIVND (reference sequence). Deletions cut 6 bases from V and 7 bases from J, with 21 bases between. As DNA, the CDR3 is TGTGCCAGTAGCTACCCCCGAGGTCTAAGTTCTGGCTACACCTTC. Residues: CASSYPRGLSSGYTF.

The genes are TRBV5-6 and TRBJ2-2, with TRBD1 matching over 9 bases. With 5 bases clipped from V and 4 bases from J, the junction kept 9 bases outside the gene matches. Germline loops: CDR1 SGHDT, CDR2 YYEEEE. This CDR3 spans 16 amino acids. Here the CDR3 DNA reads TGTGCCAGCAGACCAAGGACAGGGGAGGGCACCGGGGAGCTGTTTTTT. Protein: CASRPRTGEGTGELFF.

V gene TRBV7-8 combines with J gene TRBJ2-7; 11 bases align to TRBD2. The CDR3 sequence is 18 residues long. With 7 bases clipped from V and 3 bases from J, the junction kept 17 bases outside the gene matches. CDR1 and CDR2 (germline): SGHVS, FQNEAQ. Here the CDR3 DNA reads TGTGCCAGCACCCTTCTAGCGGGGGGAGCCGAGGTTTACTACGAGCAGTACTTC. Translating gives CASTLLAGGAEVYYEQYF.

The chain joins TRBV3-1 (or the pseudogene TRBV3-2) to TRBJ1-1; a weak D match, TRBD1 (6 bases). Trimming shortened V by 1 base and J by 1 base, and 13 bases separated the two germline ends. The CDR3 runs 16 residues. Germline CDR1 LGHDT, CDR2 YNNKEL (reference sequence). For the CDR3, the DNA is TGTGCCAGCAGCCAAGGGTCAGGGGCCCCGAACACTGAAGCTTTCTTT. This encodes CASSQGSGAPNTEAFF.

This chain uses TRBV30 with TRBJ2-1; a weak D match, TRBD2 (6 bases). The CDR3 totals 17 residues. Trimming cost V 2 bases and J 0 bases, with 17 bases left between them. CDR1 and CDR2 from the germline V gene are GTSNPN and SVGIG (reference sequence). CDR3: CAWSIPRGGNSYNEQFF. The CDR3 nucleotides read TGTGCCTGGAGTATACCCCGTGGGGGGAACTCCTACAATGAGCAGTTCTTC.

This chain joins TRBV11-2 and TRBJ1-1; D unresolved. The CDR3 runs 16 residues. Trimming shortened V by 3 bases and J by 3 bases, and 17 bases separated the two germline ends. CDR1 SGHAT and CDR2 FQNNGV come from the germline V gene. The CDR3 here is CASSFKTSRIYTEAFF. CDR3 bases: TGTGCCAGCAGCTTTAAAACTTCCAGGATCTACACTGAAGCTTTCTTT.